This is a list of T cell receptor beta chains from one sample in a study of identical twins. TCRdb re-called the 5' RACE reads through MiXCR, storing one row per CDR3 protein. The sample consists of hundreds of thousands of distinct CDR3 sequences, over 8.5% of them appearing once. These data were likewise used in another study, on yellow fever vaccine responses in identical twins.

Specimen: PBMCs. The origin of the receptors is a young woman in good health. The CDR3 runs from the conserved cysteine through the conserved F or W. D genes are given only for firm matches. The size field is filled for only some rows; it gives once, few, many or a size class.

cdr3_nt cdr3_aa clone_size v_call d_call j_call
TGCAGCGTTGTTTCGGCGGATTCCTACGAGCAGTACTTC CSVVSADSYEQYF many TRBV29-1 . TRBJ2-7
TGTGCCAGCAGGTCCACAGGACGAACGACTGAAGCTTTCTTT CASRSTGRTTEAFF few TRBV6-1 . TRBJ1-1
TGTGCCAGCAGCGTAGGGGGGAATACGCAGTATTTT CASSVGGNTQYF . TRBV9 . TRBJ2-3
TGTGCCAGCAGCCCCACTAGCGGGACCAACAATGAGCAGTTCTTC CASSPTSGTNNEQFF few TRBV7-2 TRBD2 TRBJ2-1
TGTGCCAGCAGACGACAGGGGCTCACTGAAGCTTTCTTT CASRRQGLTEAFF . TRBV3-1 TRBD1 TRBJ1-1
TGTGCCAGCAGTGAAGTTGGGGGGGGCCAGCCCCAGCATTTT CASSEVGGGQPQHF . TRBV2 . TRBJ1-5
TGTGCCAGCAGTGATATCCGTGGAGCCACAGATACGCAGTATTTT CASSDIRGATDTQYF . TRBV25-1 . TRBJ2-3
TGTGCCAGCAGGTACCAGACGAGTGCCAAAAACATTCAGTACTTC CASRYQTSAKNIQYF few TRBV6-2/TRBV6-3 . TRBJ2-4
TGTGCCAGCAGCCAAGCCCGTGGACAGGGGATCACAGATACGCAGTATTTT CASSQARGQGITDTQYF many TRBV4-2 TRBD1 TRBJ2-3
TGTGCCACCAGTAGTGGTTTGGCCTCCTACAATGAGCAGTTCTTC CATSSGLASYNEQFF few TRBV24-1 . TRBJ2-1
TGCGCCAGCAGCTTTACTAGCGGGGGGGCCTTTGAGCAGTACTTC CASSFTSGGAFEQYF . TRBV5-1 TRBD2 TRBJ2-7
TGTGCCACCCATCCGGAAGGGGACTATCAAGAGACCCAGTACTTC CATHPEGDYQETQYF few TRBV2 TRBD2 TRBJ2-5
TGTGCCTGGGGAACGGGGTTAGAGACCCAGTACTTC CAWGTGLETQYF . TRBV30 . TRBJ2-5
TGTGCCAGCAGCTTGCTGCCACCCCGACGAGGGGAGCTGTTTTTT CASSLLPPRRGELFF many TRBV5-6 . TRBJ2-2
TGCGCCAGCAGCTTGGGTCGGGGGGCACAAGAGACCCAGTACTTC CASSLGRGAQETQYF many TRBV5-1 . TRBJ2-5
TGTGCCAGCACCCCTTCGACAGGGTGGTCACCCCTCCACTTT CASTPSTGWSPLHF . TRBV27 TRBD1 TRBJ1-6
TGCGCCAGCAGGGGGGTAAAAACCGGGGAGCTGTTTTTT CASRGVKTGELFF few TRBV5-1 . TRBJ2-2
TGTGCCAGCAGCGTAACGGGGGACAAAGATACGCAGTATTTT CASSVTGDKDTQYF . TRBV9 . TRBJ2-3
TGTGCCAGCAGTGACTCGAGGGTTTTTAGCACAGATACGCAGTATTTT CASSDSRVFSTDTQYF . TRBV6-4 . TRBJ2-3
TGTGCCAGCAGCGACCCTAGCGGGAGGGCCTACGAGCAGTACTTC CASSDPSGRAYEQYF few TRBV7-8 TRBD2 TRBJ2-7
TGTGCCAGCAGCGATCTGGGGGATCTATATGGCTACACCTTC CASSDLGDLYGYTF . TRBV5-6 . TRBJ1-2
TGTGCCAGCAGTTTGGTGGGGCTTAACATTCAGTACTTC CASSLVGLNIQYF few TRBV28 . TRBJ2-4
TGCAGCGTTGAATTGAGGGTTGGAGCTTTCTTT CSVELRVGAFF few TRBV29-1 . TRBJ1-1
TGTGCCAGCAGCTTGGGGGAGGGAAGGAAACTGTTTTTT CASSLGEGRKLFF few TRBV5-5 . TRBJ1-4
TGTGCCAGCTCCCCTGAAAACTTCCCTGGGTACGAGCAGTACTTC CASSPENFPGYEQYF . TRBV6-2/TRBV6-3 . TRBJ2-7
TGTGCCAGCAGACCTAATAGCAATCAGCCCCAGCATTTT CASRPNSNQPQHF few TRBV7-2 . TRBJ1-5
TGCGCCAGCAGCTTGGTAGGGACTAGAGGGGGCTCCTACAATGAGCAGTTCTTC CASSLVGTRGGSYNEQFF many TRBV5-1 TRBD2 TRBJ2-1
TGTGCCAGCAGCCCCCTTAGCAACAATTATGGCTACACCTTC CASSPLSNNYGYTF . TRBV27 . TRBJ1-2
TGTGCCAGCAGCTTAGTCGGGACTAACTACTACGAGCAGTACTTC CASSLVGTNYYEQYF few TRBV7-2 TRBD2 TRBJ2-7
TGTGCCAGCAGCCGGCCCACCGGGACAACTAACACTGAAGCTTTCTTT CASSRPTGTTNTEAFF few TRBV7-8 . TRBJ1-1
TGTGCCAGCAGTTACTCGTCGGCAGGGGGAATACAAGAGACCCAGTACTTC CASSYSSAGGIQETQYF few TRBV6-5 TRBD1 TRBJ2-5